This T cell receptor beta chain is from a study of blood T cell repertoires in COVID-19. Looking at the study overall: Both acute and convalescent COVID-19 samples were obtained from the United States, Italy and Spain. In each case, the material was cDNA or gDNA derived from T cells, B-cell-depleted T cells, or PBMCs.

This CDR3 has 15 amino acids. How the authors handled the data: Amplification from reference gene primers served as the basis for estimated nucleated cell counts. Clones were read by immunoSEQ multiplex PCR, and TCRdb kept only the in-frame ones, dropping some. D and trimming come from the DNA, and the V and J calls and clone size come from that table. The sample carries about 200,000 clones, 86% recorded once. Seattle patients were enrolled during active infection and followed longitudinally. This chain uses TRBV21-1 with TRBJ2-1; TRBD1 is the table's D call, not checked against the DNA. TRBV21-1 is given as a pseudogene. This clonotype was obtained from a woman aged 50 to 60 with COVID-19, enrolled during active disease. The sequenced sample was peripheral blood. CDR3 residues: CASRTGTVSYNEQFF. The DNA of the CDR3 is TGTGCCAGCAGAACCGGGACAGTCTCCTACAATGAGCAGTTCTTC.